Listed below are T cell receptor beta chains from one sample, sequenced in a study of regulatory T cells in long-lasting Graves disease. TCRdb used MiXCR to reprocess the multiplex PCR reads, holding one entry per CDR3 protein. The table shows about 290,000 distinct CDR3 sequences, with around 23% occurring only once. Source: peripheral blood mononuclear cells (PBMCs), taken when the disease was refractory, from a patient treated with antithyroid drugs. The receptors were sampled from a female donor with Graves disease. Both conserved end residues are part of each CDR3.

j_gene | v_gene | CDR3aa
TRBJ1-2 | TRBV7-9 | CASSTRTGRLLNYGYTF
TRBJ2-7 | TRBV10-1 | CASSDGQGAYEQYF
TRBJ2-7 | TRBV3-1 | CASSQESGVEYYEQYF
TRBJ1-4 | TRBV7-6 | CASSLRTGGGREKLFF
TRBJ2-5 | TRBV6-2/TRBV6-3 | CASSDTGGGLETQYF
TRBJ1-1 | TRBV2 | CASSVPGLNTEAFF
TRBJ1-6 | TRBV20-1 | CSAREVTLHF
TRBJ1-2 | TRBV27 | CASGDGNYGYTF
TRBJ2-2 | TRBV4-2 | CASSPGQGTGELFF
TRBJ2-7 | TRBV15 | CATSVLAGEEQYF
TRBJ1-5 | TRBV27 | CASSSGRANQPQHF
TRBJ2-7 | TRBV28 | CTSSLSPFYEQYF
TRBJ1-1 | TRBV5-1 | CASSLAYDGEAFF
TRBJ2-3 | TRBV28 | CASSFPSSDSKPISTDTQYF
TRBJ2-4 | TRBV19 | CASGEKQGARVLAKNIQYF
TRBJ2-7 | TRBV7-2 | CASSLARGTYEQYF
TRBJ2-7 | TRBV7-2 | CASSQGQGVHF
TRBJ1-1 | TRBV12-3/TRBV12-4 | CASSARDLGAFF
TRBJ2-2 | TRBV28 | CASSSRTPQTGELFF
TRBJ2-7 | TRBV4-2 | CASSQRDRGHEQYF
TRBJ1-3 | TRBV12-3/TRBV12-4 | CASSFGAPASGNTIYF
TRBJ2-7 | TRBV7-3 | CASSLSGNSYEQYF